The 15 T cell receptor beta chains listed next were all sequenced from one sample in a study of blood T cell repertoires in COVID-19 (dated by TCRdb to 2018 to 2020). Libraries were prepared through the immunoSEQ multiplex PCR assay. The table was pulled from immuneACCESS by TCRdb, which kept in-frame rearrangements only. Such tables lose some clones; where checked, under half of the loss comes from unresolved V genes, and the rest has no known cause. The sample contains hundreds of thousands of clones, 75% to 90% of them found a single time. The top ten constitute about 6% of the sample. Material: PBMCs or T cells enriched from blood (not recorded which). The receptors originated from a woman aged 25 to 45 with acute COVID-19.

J is TRBJ1-5 and V is TRBV15; D gene ambiguous. The germline V gene has CDR1 LNHNV and CDR2 YYDKDF (reference sequence). Between the trimmed V and J ends, which lost 5 bases and 7 bases, there was a span of 18 bases. The CDR3 runs 15 residues. CDR3 in amino acids: CATSPREGGNQPQHF. The CDR3 DNA reads TGTGCCACCAGCCCGAGAGAGGGCGGTAACCAGCCCCAGCATTTT. Using reference TRBV15 and TRBJ1-5 for the parts outside the CDR3, the full variable domain is DAMVIQNPRYQVTQFGKPVTLSCSQTLNHNVMYWYQQKSSQAPKLLFHYYDKDFNNEADTPDNFQSRRPNTSFCFLDIRSPGLGDTAMYLCATSPREGGNQPQHFGDGTRLSIL.

The chain couples TRBV19 to TRBJ2-7; tentatively, D is TRBD1 (6 bases). Germline CDR1 reads LNHDA; CDR2 reads SQIVND (reference sequence). V was shortened by 5 bases and J by 3 bases, with 11 bases between the two germline ends. The CDR3 is 13 amino acids. The CDR3 sequence is CASSPRGYYEQYF. The CDR3 DNA reads as TGTGCCAGTAGTCCCAGGGGTTACTACGAGCAGTACTTC. The full variable domain, in which reference TRBV19 and TRBJ2-7 provide the parts outside the CDR3, is DGGITQSPKYLFRKEGQNVTLSCEQNLNHDAMYWYRQDPGQGLRLIYYSQIVNDFQKGDIAEGYSVSREKKESFPLTVTSAQKNPTAFYLCASSPRGYYEQYFGPGTRLTVT.

The J gene is TRBJ1-5, the V gene TRBV7-2, with D unresolved. The V end lost 5 bases, the J end lost 4 bases, and 15 bases lay between the germline ends. The CDR3 spans 15 residues. Per the germline V gene, CDR1 is SGHTA and CDR2 is FQGNSA. The DNA of the CDR3 is TGTGCCAGCAGCGGCCGGCGGGGTTGGAATCAGCCCCAGCATTTT. Protein sequence: CASSGRRGWNQPQHF.

This clone came up a few times. This rearrangement joins TRBV2 to TRBJ1-6, with TRBD1 matching over 10 bases. J gave up 10 bases and V 6 bases, and 9 bases lay outside the gene matches. The germline V gene has CDR1 SNHLY and CDR2 FYNNEI. This CDR3 is 15 amino acids long. The CDR3 loop is CASRGGTGESSPLHF. Written as DNA, the CDR3 is TGTGCCAGCAGGGGGGGGACAGGGGAGAGCTCACCCCTCCACTTT.

The J gene is TRBJ1-1, the V gene TRBV27; tentative D call: TRBD1 (6 bases). The ends were cut back, 2 bases at V and 3 bases at J, with 16 bases in the middle. Germline lookup yields CDR1 MNHEY and CDR2 SMNVEV (reference sequence). The CDR3 is made up of 16 amino acids. The CDR3 DNA follows: TGTGCCAGCAGTTTAATAAGATCGGGGGGCTACACTGAAGCTTTCTTT. Amino acid sequence: CASSLIRSGGYTEAFF.

Here the CDR3 reads CASSPGTASTDTQYF. The DNA for the CDR3 is TGTGCCAGCAGCCCCGGGACTGCTAGCACAGATACGCAGTATTTT. The chain joins TRBV5-4 to TRBJ2-3, with D perhaps TRBD2 (6 bases). The CDR3 is made up of 15 amino acids. Germline assignment: CDR1 SGHNT and CDR2 YYREEE (reference sequence). Between the trimmed V and J ends, which lost 4 bases and 0 bases, there was a span of 12 bases.

This clone was found once. The chain couples TRBV19 to TRBJ1-6; no clear D gene. Trimming removed 1 base at V and 14 bases at J, with 9 bases between. The germline CDR1 and CDR2 sequences are LNHDA and SQIVND (reference sequence). The CDR3 loop spans 12 amino acids. This CDR3 reads CASSIAQSALHF. Written as DNA, the CDR3 is TGTGCCAGTAGTATAGCTCAGTCAGCCCTCCACTTT.

This chain connects TRBV5-1 to TRBJ2-1; D gene uncertain. CDR1 and CDR2 (germline): SGHRS, YFSETQ. The CDR3 has 16 residues. Trimming shortened V by 0 bases and J by 0 bases, and 10 bases separated the two germline ends. Written as DNA, the CDR3 is TGCGCCAGCAGCTTGGTAGGCGGCGGCTCCTACAATGAGCAGTTCTTC. Its translation: CASSLVGGGSYNEQFF.

This clone was observed once. The chain carries TRBV6-4 and TRBJ2-2, with TRBD1 identical over 8 bases. The CDR3 loop spans 14 amino acids. Germline V gene data show CDR1 as MRHNA and CDR2 as SNTAGT. Trimming took 8 bases from V and 4 from J; bases not matched to a gene: 6. The CDR3 loop is CASQGTGSTGELFF. CDR3 sequence (DNA): TGTGCCAGCCAAGGGACAGGAAGCACCGGGGAGCTGTTTTTT.

The chain recombines TRBV5-4 with TRBJ2-4, with 9 bases lining up with TRBD1. The CDR3 has 13 residues. Germline V lookup: CDR1 SGHNT, CDR2 YYREEE (reference sequence). V lost 4 bases, J lost 6 bases, and 2 bases stayed unmatched. CDR3 nucleotide sequence: TGTGCCAGCAGCCAGGACAGGGGAAACATTCAGTACTTC. It translates to CASSQDRGNIQYF.

The rearrangement joins TRBV12-5 to TRBJ2-3, with 8 bases identical to TRBD1. There are 14 residues in the CDR3. From germline, CDR1 is LGHNT and CDR2 FRNRAP. V gave up 5 bases and J gave up 5 bases; unmatched junction bases: 6. The CDR3 loop is CASGNGQGIDTQYF. The CDR3 nucleotides read TGTGCTAGTGGTAACGGACAGGGAATAGATACGCAGTATTTT.

The V gene is TRBV7-8, the J gene TRBJ1-1, with 7 bases fitting TRBD1. V trimming: 6 bases; J trimming: 0 bases; junction bases outside the gene matches: 4. The CDR3 contains 14 residues. The germline V gene has CDR1 SGHVS and CDR2 FQNEAQ. Written as DNA, the CDR3 is TGTGCCAGCAGGACAGGGCCCGTGAACACTGAAGCTTTCTTT. It translates to CASRTGPVNTEAFF.

J is TRBJ2-5 and V is TRBV3-1 (or the pseudogene TRBV3-2); TRBD2 aligns across 10 bases. The germline CDR1 and CDR2 sequences are LGHDT and YNNKEL (reference sequence). Losses at the gene ends were 2 bases for V and 1 base for J; bases not matched to a gene: 13. This CDR3 comprises 19 residues. Here the CDR3 reads CASSQKWALSGGVQETQYF. DNA of the CDR3: TGTGCCAGCAGCCAAAAGTGGGCCTTGAGCGGGGGGGTCCAAGAGACCCAGTACTTC.

This rearrangement joins TRBV2 to TRBJ2-3; no firm D call. Germline CDR1 reads SNHLY; CDR2 reads FYNNEI. Trimming shortened V by 1 base and J by 9 bases, and 14 bases separated the two germline ends. The CDR3 has 14 residues. CDR3 DNA: TGTGCCAGCAGTGAAGGGGCAAGTGGTCGGACGCAGTATTTT. Residues: CASSEGASGRTQYF.

The rearrangement uses TRBV27 and TRBJ1-1; D possibly corresponds to TRBD1 (5 bases). This CDR3 is 13 amino acids long. Between the trimmed V and J ends, which lost 10 bases and 1 base, there was a span of 13 bases. Germline CDR1 is MNHEY and CDR2 is SMNVEV (reference sequence). The CDR3 DNA follows: TGTGCCACCCATAAGGGGCCGAACACTGAAGCTTTCTTT. This encodes CATHKGPNTEAFF.